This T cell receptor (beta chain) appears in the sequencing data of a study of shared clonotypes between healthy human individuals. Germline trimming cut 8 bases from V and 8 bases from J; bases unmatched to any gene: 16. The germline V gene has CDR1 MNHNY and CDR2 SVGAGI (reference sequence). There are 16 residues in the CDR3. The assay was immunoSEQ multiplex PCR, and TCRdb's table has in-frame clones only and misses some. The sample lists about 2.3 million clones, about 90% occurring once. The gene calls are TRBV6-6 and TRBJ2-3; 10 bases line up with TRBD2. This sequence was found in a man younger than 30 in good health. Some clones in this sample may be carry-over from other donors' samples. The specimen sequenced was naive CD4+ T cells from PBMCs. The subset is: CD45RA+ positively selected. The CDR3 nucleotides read TGTGCCAGCCGAGAGACAGCGGGAGGGCCTGAAGGTACGCAGTATTTT. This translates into CASRETAGGPEGTQYF.